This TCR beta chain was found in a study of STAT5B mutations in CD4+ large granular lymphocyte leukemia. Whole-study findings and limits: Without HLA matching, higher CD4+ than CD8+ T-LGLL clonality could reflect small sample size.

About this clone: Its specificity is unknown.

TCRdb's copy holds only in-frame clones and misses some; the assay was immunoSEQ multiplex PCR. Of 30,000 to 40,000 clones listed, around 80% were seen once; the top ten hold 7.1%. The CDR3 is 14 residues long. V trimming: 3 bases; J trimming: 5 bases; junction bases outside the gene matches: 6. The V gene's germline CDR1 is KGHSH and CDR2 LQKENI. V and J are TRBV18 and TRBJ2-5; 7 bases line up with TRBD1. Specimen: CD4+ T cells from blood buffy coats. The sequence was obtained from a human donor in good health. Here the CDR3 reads CASSPVTGIETQYF. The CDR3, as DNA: TGTGCCAGCTCACCGGTGACAGGGATCGAGACCCAGTACTTC.